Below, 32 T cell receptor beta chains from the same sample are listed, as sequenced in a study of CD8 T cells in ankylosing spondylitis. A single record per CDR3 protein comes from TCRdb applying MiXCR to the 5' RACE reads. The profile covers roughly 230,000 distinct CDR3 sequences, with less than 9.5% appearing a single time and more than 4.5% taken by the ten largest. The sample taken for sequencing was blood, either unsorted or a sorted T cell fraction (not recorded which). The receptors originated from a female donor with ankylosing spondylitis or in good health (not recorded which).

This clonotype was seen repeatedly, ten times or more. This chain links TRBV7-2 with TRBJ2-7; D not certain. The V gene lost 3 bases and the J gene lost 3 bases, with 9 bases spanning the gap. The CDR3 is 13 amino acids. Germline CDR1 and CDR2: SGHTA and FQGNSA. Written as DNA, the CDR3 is TGTGCCAGCAGCTTTAGACTCTTCTACGAGCAGTACTTC. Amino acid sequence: CASSFRLFYEQYF.

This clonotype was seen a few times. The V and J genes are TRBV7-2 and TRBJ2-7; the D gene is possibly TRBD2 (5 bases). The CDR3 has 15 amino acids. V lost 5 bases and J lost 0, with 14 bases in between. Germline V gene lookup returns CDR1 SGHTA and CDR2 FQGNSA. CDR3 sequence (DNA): TGTGCCAGCAGCCGGACTGGCAGGAGCTCCTACGAGCAGTACTTC. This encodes CASSRTGRSSYEQYF.

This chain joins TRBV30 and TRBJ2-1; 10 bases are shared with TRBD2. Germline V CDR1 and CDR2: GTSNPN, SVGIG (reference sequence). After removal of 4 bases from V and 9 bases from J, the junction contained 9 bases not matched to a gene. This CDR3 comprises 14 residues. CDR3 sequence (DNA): TGTGCCTGGAATCTAGCGGGAGAAGAGGGTGAGCAGTTCTTC. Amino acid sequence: CAWNLAGEEGEQFF.

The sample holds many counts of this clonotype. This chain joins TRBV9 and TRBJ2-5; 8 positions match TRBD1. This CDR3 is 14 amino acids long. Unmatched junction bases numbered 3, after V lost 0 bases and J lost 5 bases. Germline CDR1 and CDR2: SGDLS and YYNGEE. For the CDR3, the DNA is TGTGCCAGCAGCGTAGACAGGGGGAGGGAGACCCAGTACTTC. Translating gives CASSVDRGRETQYF.

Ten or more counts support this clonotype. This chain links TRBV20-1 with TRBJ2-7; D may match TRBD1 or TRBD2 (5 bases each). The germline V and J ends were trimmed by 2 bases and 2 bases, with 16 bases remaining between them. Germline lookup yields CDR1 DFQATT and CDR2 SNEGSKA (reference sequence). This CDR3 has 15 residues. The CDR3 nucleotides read TGCAGTGCTAGAAACCGGGACCTAGCTGCCTACGAGCAGTACTTC. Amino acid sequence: CSARNRDLAAYEQYF.

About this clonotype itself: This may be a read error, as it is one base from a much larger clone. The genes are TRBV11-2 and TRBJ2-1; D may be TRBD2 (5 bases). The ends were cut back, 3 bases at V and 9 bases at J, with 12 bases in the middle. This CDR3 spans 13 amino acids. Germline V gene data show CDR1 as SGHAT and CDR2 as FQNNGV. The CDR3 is CASSFRGLCEQFF. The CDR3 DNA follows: TGTGCCAGCAGCTTCCGAGGACTTTGTGAGCAGTTCTTC.

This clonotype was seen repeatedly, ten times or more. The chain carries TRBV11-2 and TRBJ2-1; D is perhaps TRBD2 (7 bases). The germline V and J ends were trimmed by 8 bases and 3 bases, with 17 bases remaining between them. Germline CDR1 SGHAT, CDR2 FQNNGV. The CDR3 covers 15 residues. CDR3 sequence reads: CASGSGAGDYNEQFF. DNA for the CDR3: TGTGCCAGCGGGTCGGGGGCGGGAGACTACAATGAGCAGTTCTTC.

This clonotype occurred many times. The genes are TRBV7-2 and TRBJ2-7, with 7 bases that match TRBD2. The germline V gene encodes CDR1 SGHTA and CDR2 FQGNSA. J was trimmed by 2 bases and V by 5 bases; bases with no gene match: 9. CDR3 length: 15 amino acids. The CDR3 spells CASSPRAGMAYEQYF. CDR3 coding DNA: TGTGCCAGCAGCCCCCGAGCGGGGATGGCCTACGAGCAGTACTTC.

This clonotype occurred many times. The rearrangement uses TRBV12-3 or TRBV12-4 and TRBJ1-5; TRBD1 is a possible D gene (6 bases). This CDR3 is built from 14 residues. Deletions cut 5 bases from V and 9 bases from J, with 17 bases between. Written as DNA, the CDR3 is TGTGCCAGCAGTCCTCCGACAGGTGGGGTGCCCCAGCATTTT. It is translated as CASSPPTGGVPQHF.

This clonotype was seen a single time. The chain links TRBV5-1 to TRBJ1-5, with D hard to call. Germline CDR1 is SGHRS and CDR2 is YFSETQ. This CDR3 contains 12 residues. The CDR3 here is CVSSLDGQPQHF. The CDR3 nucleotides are TGCGTCAGTAGCTTGGACGGCCAGCCCCAGCATTTT.

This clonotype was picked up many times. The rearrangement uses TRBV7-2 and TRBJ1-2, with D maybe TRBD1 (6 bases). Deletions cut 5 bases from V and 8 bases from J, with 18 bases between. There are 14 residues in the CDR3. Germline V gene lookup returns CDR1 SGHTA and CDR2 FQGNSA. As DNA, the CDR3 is TGTGCCAGCAGCCCAGGGGTTCCTTATTTGGGCTACACCTTC. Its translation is CASSPGVPYLGYTF.

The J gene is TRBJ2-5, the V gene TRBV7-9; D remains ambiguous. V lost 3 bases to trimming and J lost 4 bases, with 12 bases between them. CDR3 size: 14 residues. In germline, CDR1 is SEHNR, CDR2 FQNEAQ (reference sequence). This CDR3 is CASSFRDSGETQYF. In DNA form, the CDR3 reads TGTGCCAGCAGCTTCAGAGATTCGGGAGAGACCCAGTACTTC.

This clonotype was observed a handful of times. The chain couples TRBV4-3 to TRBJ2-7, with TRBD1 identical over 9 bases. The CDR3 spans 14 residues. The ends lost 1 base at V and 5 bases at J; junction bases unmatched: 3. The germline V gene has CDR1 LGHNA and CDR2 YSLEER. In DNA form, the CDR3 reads TGCGCCAGCAGCCAAGGGACAGGGGAGGACGAGCAGTACTTC. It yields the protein CASSQGTGEDEQYF.

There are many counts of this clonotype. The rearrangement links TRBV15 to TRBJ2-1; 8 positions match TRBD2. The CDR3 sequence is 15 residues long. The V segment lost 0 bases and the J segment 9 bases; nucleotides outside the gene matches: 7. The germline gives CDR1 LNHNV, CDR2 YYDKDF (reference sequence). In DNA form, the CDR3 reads TGTGCCACCAGCAGAGAGACAGCGGGAGTTAGTGAGCAGTTCTTC. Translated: CATSRETAGVSEQFF.

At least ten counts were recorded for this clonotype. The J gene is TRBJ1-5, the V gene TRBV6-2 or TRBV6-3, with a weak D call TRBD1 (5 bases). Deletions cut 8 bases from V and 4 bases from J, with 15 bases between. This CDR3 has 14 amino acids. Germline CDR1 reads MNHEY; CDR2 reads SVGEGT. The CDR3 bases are TGTGCCAGCGAGGGGACGGTTTGGAATCAGCCCCAGCATTTT. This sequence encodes CASEGTVWNQPQHF.

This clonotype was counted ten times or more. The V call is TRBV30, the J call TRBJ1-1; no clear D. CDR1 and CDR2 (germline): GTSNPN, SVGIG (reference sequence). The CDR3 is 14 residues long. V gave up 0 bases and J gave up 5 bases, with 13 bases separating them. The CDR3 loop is CAWSVGIGPTEAFF. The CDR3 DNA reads TGTGCCTGGAGTGTAGGGATCGGGCCAACTGAAGCTTTCTTT.

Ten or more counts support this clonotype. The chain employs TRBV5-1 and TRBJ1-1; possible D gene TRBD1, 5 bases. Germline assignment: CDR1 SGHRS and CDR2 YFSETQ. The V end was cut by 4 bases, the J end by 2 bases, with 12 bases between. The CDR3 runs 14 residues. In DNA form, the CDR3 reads TGCGCCAGCAGCGGGGGACGGATAAACACTGAAGCTTTCTTT. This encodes CASSGGRINTEAFF.

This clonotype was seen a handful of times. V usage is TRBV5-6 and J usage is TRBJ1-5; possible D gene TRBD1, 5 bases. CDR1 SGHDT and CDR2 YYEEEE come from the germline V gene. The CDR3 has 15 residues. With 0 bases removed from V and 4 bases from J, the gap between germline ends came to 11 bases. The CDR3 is CASSLGQLANQPQHF. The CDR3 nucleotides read TGTGCCAGCAGCTTGGGACAGCTAGCTAATCAGCCCCAGCATTTT.

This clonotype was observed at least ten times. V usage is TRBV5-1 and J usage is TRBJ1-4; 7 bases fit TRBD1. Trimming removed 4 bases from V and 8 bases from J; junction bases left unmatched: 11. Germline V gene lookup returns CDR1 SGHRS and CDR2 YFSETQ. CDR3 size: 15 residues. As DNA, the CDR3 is TGCGCCAGCAGCCCGTTCAGGGGGGCAGAAGAAAAACTGTTTTTT. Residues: CASSPFRGAEEKLFF.

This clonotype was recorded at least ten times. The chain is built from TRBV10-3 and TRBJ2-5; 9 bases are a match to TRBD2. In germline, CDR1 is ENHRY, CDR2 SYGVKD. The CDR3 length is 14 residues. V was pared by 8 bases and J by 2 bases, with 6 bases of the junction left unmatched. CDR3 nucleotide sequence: TGTGCCATCTCAGAGCTAGCGGGGCAAGAGACCCAGTACTTC. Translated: CAISELAGQETQYF.

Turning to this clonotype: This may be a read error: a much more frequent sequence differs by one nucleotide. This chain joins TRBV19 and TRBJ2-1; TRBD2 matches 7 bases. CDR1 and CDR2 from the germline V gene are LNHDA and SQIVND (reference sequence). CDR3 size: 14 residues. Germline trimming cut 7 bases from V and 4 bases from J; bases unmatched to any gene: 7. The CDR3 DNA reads TGTGCCAGTATTTCCGGGACTACTTACAATGAGCAGTTCTTC. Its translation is CASISGTTYNEQFF.

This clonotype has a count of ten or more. CDR3 nucleotides: TGTGCCAGCAGCCGGACACGCTTCAATGAGCAGTTCTTC. Its translation: CASSRTRFNEQFF. V gene TRBV14 combines with J gene TRBJ2-1, with D maybe TRBD1 (5 bases). CDR1 is SGHDN, CDR2 FVKESK, per germline. This CDR3 contains 13 residues. Trimming removed 4 bases at V and 6 bases at J, with 10 bases between.

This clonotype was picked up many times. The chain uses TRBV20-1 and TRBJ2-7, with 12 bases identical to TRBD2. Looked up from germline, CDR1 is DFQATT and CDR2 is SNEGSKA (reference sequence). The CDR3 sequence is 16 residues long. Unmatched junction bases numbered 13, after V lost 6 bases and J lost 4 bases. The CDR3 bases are TGCAGTGCCAGCAACCTAGCGGGAGGGCCATTTTACGAGCAGTACTTC. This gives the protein CSASNLAGGPFYEQYF.

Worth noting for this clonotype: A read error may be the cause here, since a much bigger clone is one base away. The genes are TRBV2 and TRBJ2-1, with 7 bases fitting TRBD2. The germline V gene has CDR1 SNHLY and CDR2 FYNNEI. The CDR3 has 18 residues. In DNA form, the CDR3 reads TGTGCCATCAGTTTGGCCCCGGGGCTAGCGGCCCCCTACAATGAGCAGTTCTTC. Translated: CAISLAPGLAAPYNEQFF.

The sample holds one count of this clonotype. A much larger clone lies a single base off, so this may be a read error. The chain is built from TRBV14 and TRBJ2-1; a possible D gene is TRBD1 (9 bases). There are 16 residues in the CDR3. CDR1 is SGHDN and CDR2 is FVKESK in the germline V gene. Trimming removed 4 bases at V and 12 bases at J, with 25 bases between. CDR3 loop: CASSLHRGRLANVQFF. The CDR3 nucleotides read TGTGCCAGCAGCCTCCACAGGGGGCGACTAGCGAACGTGCAGTTCTTC.

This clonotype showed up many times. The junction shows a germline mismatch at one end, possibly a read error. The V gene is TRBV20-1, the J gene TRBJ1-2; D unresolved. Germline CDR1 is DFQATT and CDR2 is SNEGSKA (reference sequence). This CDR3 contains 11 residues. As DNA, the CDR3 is TGCAGTGCGAGAGATAACTATGGCTACACCTTC. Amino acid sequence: CSARDNYGYTF.

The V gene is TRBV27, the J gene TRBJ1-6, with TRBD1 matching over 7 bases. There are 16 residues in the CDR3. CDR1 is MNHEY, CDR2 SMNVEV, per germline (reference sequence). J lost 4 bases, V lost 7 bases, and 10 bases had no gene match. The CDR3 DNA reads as TGTGCCAGCAATCCCACAGGGGCCGATTATAATTCACCCCTCCACTTT. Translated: CASNPTGADYNSPLHF.

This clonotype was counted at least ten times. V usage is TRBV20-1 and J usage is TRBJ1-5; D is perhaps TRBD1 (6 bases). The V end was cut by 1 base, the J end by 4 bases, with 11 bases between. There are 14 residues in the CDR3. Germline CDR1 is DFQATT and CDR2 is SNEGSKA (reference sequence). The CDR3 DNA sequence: TGCAGTGCTAGAGGGGGGGCTTCGAATCAGCCCCAGCATTTT. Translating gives CSARGGASNQPQHF.

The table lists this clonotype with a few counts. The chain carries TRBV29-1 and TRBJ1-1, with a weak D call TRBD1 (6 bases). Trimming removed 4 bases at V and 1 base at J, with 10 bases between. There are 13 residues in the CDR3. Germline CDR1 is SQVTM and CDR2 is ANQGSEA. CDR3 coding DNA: TGCAGCGTTGCCGGGGGCCCGAACACTGAAGCTTTCTTT. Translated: CSVAGGPNTEAFF.

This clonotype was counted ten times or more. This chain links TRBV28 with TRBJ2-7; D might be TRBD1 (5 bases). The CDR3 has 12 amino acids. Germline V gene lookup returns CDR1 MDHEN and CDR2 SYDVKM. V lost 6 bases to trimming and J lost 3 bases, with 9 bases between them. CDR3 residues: CASSPDIYEQYF. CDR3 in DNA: TGTGCCAGCAGCCCGGACATCTACGAGCAGTACTTC.

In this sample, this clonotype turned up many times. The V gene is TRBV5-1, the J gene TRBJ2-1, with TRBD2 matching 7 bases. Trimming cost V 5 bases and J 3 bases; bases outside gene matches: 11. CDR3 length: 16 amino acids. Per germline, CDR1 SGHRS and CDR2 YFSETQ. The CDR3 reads CASSFLGEGLYNEQFF. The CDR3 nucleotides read TGCGCCAGCAGTTTCTTGGGGGAGGGCCTCTACAATGAGCAGTTCTTC.

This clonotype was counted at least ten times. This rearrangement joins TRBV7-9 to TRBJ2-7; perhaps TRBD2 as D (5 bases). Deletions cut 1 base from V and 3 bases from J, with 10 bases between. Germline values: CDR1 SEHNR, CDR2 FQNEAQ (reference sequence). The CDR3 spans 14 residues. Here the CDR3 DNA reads TGTGCCAGCAGCTTAGGCGGAGCGGTCTACGAGCAGTACTTC. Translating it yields CASSLGGAVYEQYF.